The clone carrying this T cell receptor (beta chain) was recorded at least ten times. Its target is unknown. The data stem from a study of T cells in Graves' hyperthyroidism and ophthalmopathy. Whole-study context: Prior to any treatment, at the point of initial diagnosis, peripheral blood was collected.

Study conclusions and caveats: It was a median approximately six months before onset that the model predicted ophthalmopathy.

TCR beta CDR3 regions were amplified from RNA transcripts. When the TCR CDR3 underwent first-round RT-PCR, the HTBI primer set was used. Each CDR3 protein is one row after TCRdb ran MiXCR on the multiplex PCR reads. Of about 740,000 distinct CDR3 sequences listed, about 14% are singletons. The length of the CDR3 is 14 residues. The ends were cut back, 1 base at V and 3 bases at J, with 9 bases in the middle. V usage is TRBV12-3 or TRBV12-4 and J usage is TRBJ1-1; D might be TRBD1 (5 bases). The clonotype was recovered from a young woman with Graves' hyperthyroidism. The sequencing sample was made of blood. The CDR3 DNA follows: TGTGCCAGCAGTTTAGGACAGCGTTACACTGAAGCTTTCTTT. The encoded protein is CASSLGQRYTEAFF.